This record concerns one TCR beta chain sequence. This sample is part of a study of blood T cell repertoires in COVID-19. Study in general: The origin of the acute and convalescent COVID-19 samples was the United States, Italy and Spain. Sample material is recorded as cDNA or gDNA derived from T cells, B-cell-depleted T cells, or PBMCs.

As handled by the study authors: Cell counts per sample came from amplifying reference gene primers. The data were produced by immunoSEQ multiplex PCR, yet TCRdb's version contains in-frame clones alone and is incomplete. The V and J calls and clone size were taken over from that table, and D and trimming were inferred from the DNA. The sample has roughly 80,000 clones; roughly 87% are singletons. The CDR3 consists of 12 residues. CDR1 and CDR2 from the germline V gene are KGHDR and SFDVKD. V dropped 5 bases and J dropped 2 bases, with 4 bases sitting between them. The sequence was collected from an elderly woman with active or convalescent COVID-19. The chain joins TRBV24-1 to TRBJ2-3, with no clear D. The specimen sequenced was peripheral blood. In DNA, the CDR3 is TGTGCCACCAGTGTCAACACAGATACGCAGTATTTT. It specifies CATSVNTDTQYF.